Sequencing of this T cell receptor beta chain was carried out in a study of blood T cell repertoires in COVID-19. As for the study in general: The United States, Italy and Spain supplied acute and convalescent COVID-19 samples. Nucleic acid was either cDNA or gDNA, and it came from T cells, B-cell-depleted T cells, or PBMCs.

The CDR3 is made up of 16 amino acids. Per the germline V gene, CDR1 is LNHDA and CDR2 is SQIVND (reference sequence). V dropped 7 bases and J dropped 7 bases, with 25 bases sitting between them. Original handling: Researchers report that nucleated cell counts were estimated from reference gene primer amplification. The assay was immunoSEQ multiplex PCR, and TCRdb's table has in-frame clones only and misses some. V and J calls and clone size are those listed in that table; D and trimming were worked out from the DNA. The sample includes about 180,000 clones, about 88% of them seen just once. The TCR originated in a woman aged 25 to 39 with active or convalescent COVID-19. The sample comprised peripheral blood. V gene TRBV19 combines with J gene TRBJ1-2, with D possibly being TRBD1 (6 bases). CDR3 DNA sequence: TGTGCCAGTACCCAACCCCCCATAGGGACAAGTGGTGGCTACACCTTC. It is translated as CASTQPPIGTSGGYTF.